The 19 T cell receptor beta chains reported below all come from one sample, sequenced in a study of OX40 agonist ivuxolimab in advanced cancers. Profiling relied on immunoSEQ multiplex PCR, and the TCRdb table lists in-frame clones only, not all of them. The sample holds 35,000 to 45,000 clones, 83% seen once. Sequences were derived from CD4+ or CD8+ T cells sorted from blood, sampled in a trial of the OX40 agonist ivuxolimab. These receptors were collected from an adult with an advanced solid tumor such as melanoma, head and neck, liver or kidney cancer.

This clone appeared once. V gene TRBV7-9 combines with J gene TRBJ1-4; TRBD1 agrees at 11 bases. Germline V gene sequence: CDR1 SEHNR, CDR2 FQNEAQ (reference sequence). The CDR3 is 18 residues long. The V segment lost 5 bases and the J segment 0 bases; nucleotides outside the gene matches: 8. CDR3 nucleotide sequence: TGTGCCAGCAGCCCTAGGGACAGGGGGATTGCAACTAATGAAAAACTGTTTTTT. It codes for CASSPRDRGIATNEKLFF.

This clone occurred once. The J gene is TRBJ1-1, the V gene TRBV19; 11 bases are shared with TRBD1. From germline, CDR1 is LNHDA and CDR2 SQIVND (reference sequence). The trim removed 7 bases at V and 3 bases at J, leaving 7 bases unmatched. The CDR3 has 15 amino acids. CDR3 bases: TGTGCCAGTACCATCGGACAGGGGGCTTACACTGAAGCTTTCTTT. Protein product: CASTIGQGAYTEAFF.

This clone was seen a single time. The CDR3: CASSLNRATSTDTQYF. For the CDR3, the DNA is TGTGCCAGCAGCTTAAACAGGGCCACTAGCACAGATACGCAGTATTTT. The rearrangement joins TRBV7-3 to TRBJ2-3; D is perhaps TRBD1 (6 bases). The V gene lost 1 base and the J gene lost 0 bases, with 11 bases spanning the gap. This CDR3 has 16 amino acids. The V gene's germline CDR1 is SGHTA and CDR2 FQGTGA.

This clone was detected only a few times. CDR3 nucleotide sequence: TGCAGCGTTGAAGGGTACGAGCAGTACTTC. The encoded protein is CSVEGYEQYF. The V and J genes are TRBV29-1 and TRBJ2-7; no firm D call. Deletions cut 1 base from V and 4 bases from J, with 2 bases between. Germline values: CDR1 SQVTM, CDR2 ANQGSEA. The CDR3 extends over 10 amino acids.

The gene calls are TRBV5-1 and TRBJ2-1, with TRBD2 matching over 13 bases. CDR1 and CDR2 from the germline V gene are SGHRS and YFSETQ. Trimming took 1 base from V and 5 from J; bases not matched to a gene: 0. CDR3 length: 15 residues. The CDR3 nucleotides read TGCGCCAGCAGCTTGACTAGCGGGGGGGACAATGAGCAGTTCTTC. Protein sequence: CASSLTSGGDNEQFF. Together with reference TRBV5-1 and TRBJ2-1, the CDR3 gives the full variable domain: KAGVTQTPRYLIKTRGQQVTLSCSPISGHRSVSWYQQTPGQGLQFLFEYFSETQRNKGNFPGRFSGRQFSNSRSEMNVSTLELGDSALYLCASSLTSGGDNEQFFGPGTRLTVL.

This clone was detected only a few times. This chain connects TRBV7-9 to TRBJ2-1; 9 bases fit TRBD2. The CDR3 has 15 amino acids. In germline, CDR1 is SEHNR, CDR2 FQNEAQ (reference sequence). V was clipped by 2 bases and J by 5 bases; unmatched bases: 4. Here the CDR3 reads CASSLLGGRDNEQFF. The DNA of the CDR3 is TGTGCCAGCAGCTTATTGGGCGGGAGGGACAATGAGCAGTTCTTC.

The chain is built from TRBV5-4 and TRBJ2-1; 10 bases map to TRBD2. CDR1 and CDR2 from the germline V gene are SGHNT and YYREEE (reference sequence). The CDR3 is 16 residues long. The ends lost 0 bases at V and 3 bases at J; junction bases unmatched: 3. DNA of the CDR3: TGTGCCAGCAGCTTGGAGCTAGCGGGAGTCTACAATGAGCAGTTCTTC. Protein sequence: CASSLELAGVYNEQFF.

The CDR3 spells CASRFRGSGELFF. The DNA for the CDR3 is TGTGCCAGCAGATTCAGGGGGAGCGGGGAGCTGTTTTTT. This chain joins TRBV6-5 and TRBJ2-2; 7 nucleotides agree with TRBD1. This CDR3 is built from 13 residues. Unmatched junction bases numbered 5, after V lost 6 bases and J lost 7 bases. In germline, CDR1 is MNHEY, CDR2 SVGAGI.

This sequence joins TRBV28 and TRBJ2-7; TRBD2 aligns across 9 bases. The CDR3 loop spans 16 amino acids. Germline V gene data show CDR1 as MDHEN and CDR2 as SYDVKM. The V and J ends lost 1 base and 1 base, in that order; junction bases with no gene match: 5. Written as DNA, the CDR3 is TGTGCCAGCAGTTTATCACCTAGCGGGACTTCCTACGAGCAGTACTTC. Its protein product is CASSLSPSGTSYEQYF.

The rearrangement joins TRBV7-6 to TRBJ1-5, with TRBD1 as a possible D gene (5 bases). Looked up from germline, CDR1 is SGHVS and CDR2 is FNYEAQ. Between the trimmed V and J ends, which lost 1 base and 7 bases, there was a span of 8 bases. The CDR3 consists of 13 residues. The CDR3 nucleotides read TGTGCCAGCAGCTTAGACCAGGGACAGCCCCAGCATTTT. Translating gives CASSLDQGQPQHF.

This chain links TRBV5-4 with TRBJ2-1; 12 positions agree with TRBD2. The germline V gene encodes CDR1 SGHNT and CDR2 YYREEE (reference sequence). The CDR3 is made up of 16 amino acids. The V and J ends lost 4 bases and 4 bases, in that order; junction bases with no gene match: 6. The CDR3 protein is CASSHLAGGVYNEQFF. CDR3 nucleotides: TGTGCCAGCAGCCATCTAGCGGGGGGGGTTTACAATGAGCAGTTCTTC.

V and J are TRBV7-9 and TRBJ2-2; D may match TRBD1 or TRBD2 (6 bases each). CDR1 and CDR2 from the germline V gene are SEHNR and FQNEAQ (reference sequence). The CDR3 consists of 14 residues. The V and J ends lost 5 bases and 4 bases respectively, with 11 bases between them. The CDR3 DNA reads TGTGCCAGCAGCGGGGGGCCGGGCACCGGGGAGCTGTTTTTT. Protein product: CASSGGPGTGELFF. Full variable domain (missing parts from reference TRBV7-9 and TRBJ2-2): DTGVSQNPRHKITKRGQNVTFRCDPISEHNRLYWYRQTLGQGPEFLTYFQNEAQLEKSRLLSDRFSAERPKGSFSTLEIQRTEQGDSAMYLCASSGGPGTGELFFGEGSRLTVL.

J is TRBJ2-3 and V is TRBV5-1; D is possibly TRBD1 (6 bases). Deletions cut 4 bases from V and 6 bases from J, with 18 bases between. The CDR3 spans 15 residues. The V gene's germline CDR1 is SGHRS and CDR2 YFSETQ. CDR3 sequence (DNA): TGCGCCAGCAGCCTTGGGGGCCGTGGGGTTGATACGCAGTATTTT. It codes for CASSLGGRGVDTQYF. The full variable domain, rest sourced from reference TRBV5-1 and TRBJ2-3, is KAGVTQTPRYLIKTRGQQVTLSCSPISGHRSVSWYQQTPGQGLQFLFEYFSETQRNKGNFPGRFSGRQFSNSRSEMNVSTLELGDSALYLCASSLGGRGVDTQYFGPGTRLTVL.

The rearrangement joins TRBV19 to TRBJ1-5; D gene uncertain. CDR3 length: 15 residues. V shed 3 bases and J shed 3 bases, with 12 bases lying between them. Germline assignment: CDR1 LNHDA and CDR2 SQIVND (reference sequence). CDR3 bases: TGTGCCAGTAGTATCCCTGGGCCTCCCAATCAGCCCCAGCATTTT. Protein sequence: CASSIPGPPNQPQHF.

This chain connects TRBV5-1 to TRBJ2-1; weak D call: TRBD1 (8 bases). Deletions cut 4 bases from V and 8 bases from J, with 16 bases between. The CDR3 totals 14 residues. Germline-derived CDR1 and CDR2 are SGHRS and YFSETQ. The CDR3 loop is CASSPRQGRDEQFF. In DNA form, the CDR3 reads TGCGCCAGCAGCCCACGACAGGGGAGGGATGAGCAGTTCTTC. Full variable domain (remainder filled in from reference TRBV5-1 and TRBJ2-1): KAGVTQTPRYLIKTRGQQVTLSCSPISGHRSVSWYQQTPGQGLQFLFEYFSETQRNKGNFPGRFSGRQFSNSRSEMNVSTLELGDSALYLCASSPRQGRDEQFFGPGTRLTVL.

In this sample, this clone turned up many times. Distinct nucleotide sequences in the sample also encode this CDR3. This sequence joins TRBV9 and TRBJ2-3; 10 bases agree with TRBD2. This CDR3 is built from 16 residues. Germline V lookup: CDR1 SGDLS, CDR2 YYNGEE. J lost 4 bases, V lost 3 bases, and 8 bases had no gene match. The CDR3 region has the DNA TGTGCCAGCAGCGCGCAAGCGGGGGGGCCGGCAGATACGCAGTATTTT. It translates to CASSAQAGGPADTQYF.

Worth noting for this clone: Only one base separates this from a far larger clonotype, so it likely reflects a read error. The CDR3 region is CASSLAGDGQPHHF. As DNA, the CDR3 is TGTGCCAGCAGCTTGGCCGGGGACGGTCAGCCCCATCATTTT. The J gene is TRBJ1-5, the V gene TRBV5-6; possible D gene TRBD1, 5 bases. CDR3 length: 14 residues. Germline loops: CDR1 SGHDT, CDR2 YYEEEE.

This rearrangement joins TRBV7-3 to TRBJ2-1, with D possibly TRBD1 on 5 matching bases. Deletions cut 8 bases from V and 7 bases from J, with 9 bases between. The CDR3 consists of 11 residues. Germline V gene lookup returns CDR1 SGHTA and CDR2 FQGTGA. The CDR3 loop reads CASSRDNEQFF. The CDR3 DNA sequence: TGTGCCAGCTCCAGGGATAATGAGCAGTTCTTC.

The sample holds one count of this clone. The chain carries TRBV28 and TRBJ1-5, with 10 bases fitting TRBD1. V trimming: 4 bases; J trimming: 6 bases; junction bases outside the gene matches: 6. The CDR3 has 15 residues. Germline assignment: CDR1 MDHEN and CDR2 SYDVKM. The CDR3 DNA reads TGTGCCAGCAGTTCAATCGACAGGGGGCTTCAGCCCCAGCATTTT. It yields the protein CASSSIDRGLQPQHF.